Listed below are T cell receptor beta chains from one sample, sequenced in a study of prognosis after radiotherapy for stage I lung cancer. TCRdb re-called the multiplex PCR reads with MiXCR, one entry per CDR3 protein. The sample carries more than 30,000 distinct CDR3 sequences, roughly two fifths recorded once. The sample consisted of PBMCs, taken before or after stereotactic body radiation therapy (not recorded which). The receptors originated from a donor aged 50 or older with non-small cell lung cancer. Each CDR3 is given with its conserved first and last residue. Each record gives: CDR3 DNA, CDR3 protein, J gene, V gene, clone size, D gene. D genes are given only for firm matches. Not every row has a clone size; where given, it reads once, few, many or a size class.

CDR3nt: TGTGCCAGCAGTCGGACCTCTGGGGCCAACGTCCTGACTTTC
CDR3aa: CASSRTSGANVLTF
j_gene: TRBJ2-6
v_gene: TRBV28
abundance: medium-sized
d_gene: NA

CDR3nt: TGTGCCAGCGCGGAGGAGCCAAACACTGAAGCTTTCTTT
CDR3aa: CASAEEPNTEAFF
j_gene: TRBJ1-1
v_gene: TRBV11-3
abundance: many
d_gene: NA

CDR3nt: TGCAGTGCTGTCGGGACAGGGGGGATGAATGAGCAGTTCTTC
CDR3aa: CSAVGTGGMNEQFF
j_gene: TRBJ2-1
v_gene: TRBV20-1
abundance: NA
d_gene: TRBD1

CDR3nt: TGCGCCAGCAGCTTGGCCTTCATCTCTGGGGCCAACGTCCTGACTTTC
CDR3aa: CASSLAFISGANVLTF
j_gene: TRBJ2-6
v_gene: TRBV5-1
abundance: many
d_gene: NA

CDR3nt: TGTGCCAGCAGCCGCCGACAGGGTACCTTCCAAGAGAACCAGTACTTC
CDR3aa: CASSRRQGTFQENQYF
j_gene: TRBJ2-5
v_gene: TRBV11-2
abundance: NA
d_gene: TRBD1

CDR3nt: TGCGCCAGCAGCTCGAGCGGGAGGGTGGGAGATGAGCAGTTCTTC
CDR3aa: CASSSSGRVGDEQFF
j_gene: TRBJ2-1
v_gene: TRBV5-1
abundance: many
d_gene: TRBD2

CDR3nt: TGTGCCAGCAGTGCCCAGTCTTCGGGACTTAACAATGAGCAGTTCTTC
CDR3aa: CASSAQSSGLNNEQFF
j_gene: TRBJ2-1
v_gene: TRBV2
abundance: few
d_gene: NA

CDR3nt: TGCAGTGCTAGAGCCCTCCGACTAGCGGGAGGTCCCGAGCAGTACTTC
CDR3aa: CSARALRLAGGPEQYF
j_gene: TRBJ2-7
v_gene: TRBV20-1
abundance: many
d_gene: TRBD2

CDR3nt: TGTGCCAGAGACACGTTCGGAACCACAGATACGCAGTATTTT
CDR3aa: CARDTFGTTDTQYF
j_gene: TRBJ2-3
v_gene: TRBV6-1
abundance: NA
d_gene: NA

CDR3nt: TGCAGTGCCGGGACAGGGGCGACCCTAAGCAATCAGCCCCAGCATTTT
CDR3aa: CSAGTGATLSNQPQHF
j_gene: TRBJ1-5
v_gene: TRBV20-1
abundance: NA
d_gene: TRBD1

CDR3nt: TGCAGTGCTAGCATCCCGCCGGGAAACAATGAGCAGTTCTTC
CDR3aa: CSASIPPGNNEQFF
j_gene: TRBJ2-1
v_gene: TRBV20-1
abundance: medium-sized
d_gene: NA

CDR3nt: TGCGCCAGCAGCTTGGTCGGAGCCGCCACAGATACGCAGTATTTT
CDR3aa: CASSLVGAATDTQYF
j_gene: TRBJ2-3
v_gene: TRBV5-1
abundance: many
d_gene: NA

CDR3nt: TGTGCCAGCAGTTTAGCGGGAGAGGTCGGGGAGCTTTTTTTT
CDR3aa: CASSLAGEVGELFF
j_gene: TRBJ2-2
v_gene: TRBV27
abundance: NA
d_gene: TRBD2

CDR3nt: TGCAGTGCCCCCGGGACAGCTTACGAGCAGTACTTC
CDR3aa: CSAPGTAYEQYF
j_gene: TRBJ2-7
v_gene: TRBV20-1
abundance: NA
d_gene: TRBD1

CDR3nt: TGTGCCATCAGTCCCGGAACAGGGAGTAATGAGCAGTTCTTC
CDR3aa: CAISPGTGSNEQFF
j_gene: TRBJ2-1
v_gene: TRBV10-3
abundance: many
d_gene: NA

CDR3nt: TGTGCCAGCAGTGGAGACTGGGACAGTCCCTACAATGAGCAGTTCTTC
CDR3aa: CASSGDWDSPYNEQFF
j_gene: TRBJ2-1
v_gene: TRBV27
abundance: NA
d_gene: TRBD1

CDR3nt: TGTGCCATCAGCGGACACAATCAGCCCCAGCATTTT
CDR3aa: CAISGHNQPQHF
j_gene: TRBJ1-5
v_gene: TRBV10-3
abundance: many
d_gene: NA

CDR3nt: TGTGCCAGCAGCCAAATAGGGGGGCAACTGTTTTTT
CDR3aa: CASSQIGGQLFF
j_gene: TRBJ1-4
v_gene: TRBV3-1
abundance: many
d_gene: NA

CDR3nt: TGCGCCAGCAGCTTGGGTGGGACAGGGGCTTCACCCCTCCACTTT
CDR3aa: CASSLGGTGASPLHF
j_gene: TRBJ1-6
v_gene: TRBV5-1
abundance: medium-sized
d_gene: TRBD1

CDR3nt: TGTGCCAGCAGTCTGGGACTTCTCACAGATACGCAGTATTTT
CDR3aa: CASSLGLLTDTQYF
j_gene: TRBJ2-3
v_gene: TRBV12-3/TRBV12-4
abundance: many
d_gene: NA

CDR3nt: TGCGCCAGCAGCTCGGGACGAAATTTAGCCAAAAACATTCAGTACTTC
CDR3aa: CASSSGRNLAKNIQYF
j_gene: TRBJ2-4
v_gene: TRBV5-1
abundance: many
d_gene: NA

CDR3nt: TGTGCCAGCAGCTTACCGTTTGGGATTGGGGGGCGAGAGACCCAGTACTTC
CDR3aa: CASSLPFGIGGRETQYF
j_gene: TRBJ2-5
v_gene: TRBV7-9
abundance: many
d_gene: NA

CDR3nt: TGTGCCAGCAGTGACACGTTGATCTACGAGCAGTACTTC
CDR3aa: CASSDTLIYEQYF
j_gene: TRBJ2-7
v_gene: TRBV25-1
abundance: many
d_gene: NA

CDR3nt: TGTGCCAGCAGTCGGGACGGGAGCTCCTACGAGCAGTACTTC
CDR3aa: CASSRDGSSYEQYF
j_gene: TRBJ2-7
v_gene: TRBV6-1
abundance: NA
d_gene: NA

CDR3nt: TGTGCCACCAGTGATACGTGGACAGGGGAGTTCTTC
CDR3aa: CATSDTWTGEFF
j_gene: TRBJ2-1
v_gene: TRBV24-1
abundance: medium-sized
d_gene: TRBD1

CDR3nt: TGCGCCAGCAGCTCCCCCTATGAAAAACTGTTTTTT
CDR3aa: CASSSPYEKLFF
j_gene: TRBJ1-4
v_gene: TRBV5-1
abundance: many
d_gene: NA

CDR3nt: TGCGCCAGCAGCTTGGAAAGGGGCGAGGGGTTTTATGGCTACACCTTC
CDR3aa: CASSLERGEGFYGYTF
j_gene: TRBJ1-2
v_gene: TRBV5-1
abundance: medium-sized
d_gene: NA

CDR3nt: TGTGCCAGCAGTTTTCATTATGGGGGGCTTGGTACTTTGGACGTAGCCAAAAACATTCAGTACTTC
CDR3aa: CASSFHYGGLGTLDVAKNIQYF
j_gene: TRBJ2-4
v_gene: TRBV28
abundance: many
d_gene: NA

CDR3nt: TGTGCCAGCAGTTATGAGGTGGGGGGCGCGGGCAATCAGCCCCAGCATTTT
CDR3aa: CASSYEVGGAGNQPQHF
j_gene: TRBJ1-5
v_gene: TRBV12-3/TRBV12-4
abundance: many
d_gene: NA

CDR3nt: TGCGCCAGCAGCTTTCGAAGGCAGTCGAACACAGATACGCAGTATTTT
CDR3aa: CASSFRRQSNTDTQYF
j_gene: TRBJ2-3
v_gene: TRBV5-1
abundance: many
d_gene: NA

CDR3nt: TGTGCCAGCTCACCATTGGGACAGGGACTCATCGGGGAGCTGTTTTTT
CDR3aa: CASSPLGQGLIGELFF
j_gene: TRBJ2-2
v_gene: TRBV18
abundance: many
d_gene: TRBD1

CDR3nt: TGTGCCAGCGCCGGGACAGCCTACTACAATGAGCAGTTCTTC
CDR3aa: CASAGTAYYNEQFF
j_gene: TRBJ2-1
v_gene: TRBV19
abundance: many
d_gene: TRBD1

CDR3nt: TGCAGTGCTAGTTCCCCCTCGACAGGGTTTTCTTACGAGCAGTACTTC
CDR3aa: CSASSPSTGFSYEQYF
j_gene: TRBJ2-7
v_gene: TRBV20-1
abundance: medium-sized
d_gene: TRBD1

CDR3nt: TGTGCCAGCAGTTACGGGGAAGCTAACTATGGCTACACCTTC
CDR3aa: CASSYGEANYGYTF
j_gene: TRBJ1-2
v_gene: TRBV6-5
abundance: medium-sized
d_gene: NA

CDR3nt: TGTGCCAGCAGCTCCATCCGGGGGCCAAACTATGGCTACACCTTC
CDR3aa: CASSSIRGPNYGYTF
j_gene: TRBJ1-2
v_gene: TRBV11-2
abundance: NA
d_gene: NA

CDR3nt: TGTGCCAGCAATAGAGACGGGTCGCTGATGAACACTGAAGCTTTCTTT
CDR3aa: CASNRDGSLMNTEAFF
j_gene: TRBJ1-1
v_gene: TRBV7-9
abundance: many
d_gene: NA

CDR3nt: TGCGCCAGCAGCCAAGAAGTGACAGGGGAATCTCCCCTCCACTTT
CDR3aa: CASSQEVTGESPLHF
j_gene: TRBJ1-6
v_gene: TRBV4-1
abundance: many
d_gene: TRBD1

CDR3nt: TGTGCCAGCAGGTTCCGCGTAGGGTCCCAATATAATTCACCCCTCCACTTT
CDR3aa: CASRFRVGSQYNSPLHF
j_gene: TRBJ1-6
v_gene: TRBV6-1
abundance: NA
d_gene: NA

CDR3nt: TGTGCCAGCAGTGAGGCAGGGTATTCCTACAATGAGCAGTTCTTC
CDR3aa: CASSEAGYSYNEQFF
j_gene: TRBJ2-1
v_gene: TRBV6-1
abundance: once
d_gene: NA

CDR3nt: TGTGCCAGCAGCTTAACCGGGGGGTGGAGTGAGCAGTTCTTC
CDR3aa: CASSLTGGWSEQFF
j_gene: TRBJ2-1
v_gene: TRBV7-3
abundance: many
d_gene: TRBD2

CDR3nt: TGTGCCAGCAGTACACAGGGATATGAGCAGTTCTTC
CDR3aa: CASSTQGYEQFF
j_gene: TRBJ2-1
v_gene: TRBV27
abundance: medium-sized
d_gene: NA

CDR3nt: TGTGCCTTCAGACAGGGGCCCCACAATGAGCAGTTCTTC
CDR3aa: CAFRQGPHNEQFF
j_gene: TRBJ2-1
v_gene: TRBV30
abundance: many
d_gene: TRBD1

CDR3nt: TGCGCCAGCAGCCGGGACAGGGGTCGGCACGAGCTGTACTTC
CDR3aa: CASSRDRGRHELYF
j_gene: TRBJ2-7
v_gene: TRBV6-1
abundance: NA
d_gene: TRBD1

CDR3nt: TGCGCCAGCAGCTTGGGGCGGGAGGGCGAGCAGTACTTC
CDR3aa: CASSLGREGEQYF
j_gene: TRBJ2-7
v_gene: TRBV5-1
abundance: NA
d_gene: TRBD2

CDR3nt: TGTGCCAGCAGTGAGCCGGGGGCGGCCAATGAGCAGTTCTTC
CDR3aa: CASSEPGAANEQFF
j_gene: TRBJ2-1
v_gene: TRBV6-1
abundance: medium-sized
d_gene: NA

CDR3nt: TGCGCCAGCGAGAAGCTAGCGGGAGGGGCCAGCTCTGGGGCCAACGTCCTGACTTTC
CDR3aa: CASEKLAGGASSGANVLTF
j_gene: TRBJ2-6
v_gene: TRBV5-1
abundance: many
d_gene: TRBD2

CDR3nt: TGCGCCAGCAGCCAAAGGGGACAGGGCGAAGAGACCCAGTACTTC
CDR3aa: CASSQRGQGEETQYF
j_gene: TRBJ2-5
v_gene: TRBV4-1
abundance: many
d_gene: TRBD1

CDR3nt: TGTGCCAGCATGGCTGGACAGTACTATGGCTACACCTTC
CDR3aa: CASMAGQYYGYTF
j_gene: TRBJ1-2
v_gene: TRBV2
abundance: NA
d_gene: NA

CDR3nt: TGTGCCATCTCAGAGAACCCTAACTATAATTCACCCCCCCACTTT
CDR3aa: CAISENPNYNSPPHF
j_gene: TRBJ1-6
v_gene: TRBV6-1
abundance: NA
d_gene: NA

CDR3nt: TGTGCCAGCAGTTGGGACAACTTAAACTATGGCTACACCTTC
CDR3aa: CASSWDNLNYGYTF
j_gene: TRBJ1-2
v_gene: TRBV12-3/TRBV12-4
abundance: medium-sized
d_gene: NA

CDR3nt: TGTGCCAGTAGTAACCTCCGTTCGGCCCAGCATTTT
CDR3aa: CASSNLRSAQHF
j_gene: TRBJ1-5
v_gene: TRBV19
abundance: many
d_gene: NA

CDR3nt: TGTGCCAGCAGTCTCCAGTCGCCGGGACACCTCCCGTTGGGCTCCTACGAGCAGTACTTC
CDR3aa: CASSLQSPGHLPLGSYEQYF
j_gene: TRBJ2-7
v_gene: TRBV6-1
abundance: NA
d_gene: NA